These T cell receptor beta chains were read from a single sample in a study of blood T cell repertoires in COVID-19. Clones were sequenced by immunoSEQ multiplex PCR, and TCRdb holds only the in-frame ones, with some missing. Here the sample spans just over 250,000 clones, about nine tenths being singletons. The specimen sequenced was peripheral blood. The receptors were gathered from a person aged 18-29 years with COVID-19, enrolled during active disease. CDR3s include the opening cysteine and the closing phenylalanine or tryptophan. The D gene is left open where the match is weak. Size tells how often a clone was seen (once, few, many) or the class of an expanded clone, and some rows leave it out.

clone_size: .; v_call: TRBV18; j_call: TRBJ2-3; d_call: TRBD2; cdr3_nt: TGTGCCAGCTCACCAACCGCCGGACTAGGAGATACGCAGTATTTT; cdr3_aa: CASSPTAGLGDTQYF
clone_size: once; v_call: TRBV7-3; j_call: TRBJ2-3; d_call: .; cdr3_nt: TGTGCCAGCAGCTTGGGGCGATCAGATACGCAGTATTTT; cdr3_aa: CASSLGRSDTQYF
clone_size: .; v_call: TRBV2; j_call: TRBJ1-4; d_call: .; cdr3_nt: TGTGCCAGCAGTGCCCCTGGAGGAGCCTTTAATGAAAAACTGTTTTTT; cdr3_aa: CASSAPGGAFNEKLFF
clone_size: once; v_call: TRBV7-2; j_call: TRBJ2-3; d_call: .; cdr3_nt: TGTGCCAGCGCTAGCTCCAGGGGGACTAGCACAGATACGCAGTATTTT; cdr3_aa: CASASSRGTSTDTQYF
clone_size: once; v_call: TRBV29-1; j_call: TRBJ1-2; d_call: TRBD1; cdr3_nt: TGCAGCGTTCGGACAGGGAATGGCTACACCTTC; cdr3_aa: CSVRTGNGYTF
clone_size: .; v_call: TRBV3-1/TRBV3-2; j_call: TRBJ1-5; d_call: .; cdr3_nt: TGTGCCAGCAGCCAAACCGGGACAATGAAGGGAAGCAATCAGCCCCAGCATTTT; cdr3_aa: CASSQTGTMKGSNQPQHF
clone_size: .; v_call: TRBV4-2; j_call: TRBJ2-5; d_call: TRBD2; cdr3_nt: TGTGCCAGCAGCCCGAGTGGCGGGGGGGCAGAGACCCAGTACTTC; cdr3_aa: CASSPSGGGAETQYF
clone_size: .; v_call: TRBV28; j_call: TRBJ2-7; d_call: TRBD1; cdr3_nt: TGTGCCAGTGCGCCGGGACAGGGAGATTACGAGCAGTACTTC; cdr3_aa: CASAPGQGDYEQYF
clone_size: .; v_call: TRBV25-1; j_call: TRBJ1-4; d_call: TRBD1; cdr3_nt: TGTGCCAGCAGTGGACAGGGAGAAAAACTGTTTTTT; cdr3_aa: CASSGQGEKLFF
clone_size: .; v_call: TRBV4-1; j_call: TRBJ2-1; d_call: TRBD2; cdr3_nt: TGCGCCAGCAGCCAAGAGGACGCGGGAGGCAATGAGCAGTTCTTC; cdr3_aa: CASSQEDAGGNEQFF
clone_size: .; v_call: TRBV5-1; j_call: TRBJ2-7; d_call: TRBD1; cdr3_nt: TGCGCCAGCAGCAGGGGACAGAATCCCTCCTACGAGCAGTACTTC; cdr3_aa: CASSRGQNPSYEQYF
clone_size: .; v_call: TRBV5-4; j_call: TRBJ2-3; d_call: TRBD2; cdr3_nt: TGTGCCAGCAGCTTGATGGCGGGAGCAGGGACAGATACGCAGTATTTT; cdr3_aa: CASSLMAGAGTDTQYF
clone_size: .; v_call: TRBV5-4; j_call: TRBJ1-6; d_call: .; cdr3_nt: TGTGCCAGCAGCTGGGATGGGGGGAAGGATTCACCCCTCCACTTT; cdr3_aa: CASSWDGGKDSPLHF
clone_size: .; v_call: TRBV28; j_call: TRBJ1-5; d_call: TRBD1; cdr3_nt: TGTGCCAGCAGTTCACGGACAGGGGGCAGGCAGCCCCAGCATTTT; cdr3_aa: CASSSRTGGRQPQHF
clone_size: .; v_call: TRBV27; j_call: TRBJ1-1; d_call: .; cdr3_nt: TGTGCCAGCAGTTTAGGAGCCCCGGGCACTGAAGCTTTCTTT; cdr3_aa: CASSLGAPGTEAFF
clone_size: .; v_call: TRBV6-6; j_call: TRBJ2-3; d_call: .; cdr3_nt: TGTGCCAGCGGAAGCGTCGGGGATACGCAGTATTTT; cdr3_aa: CASGSVGDTQYF
clone_size: .; v_call: TRBV25-1; j_call: TRBJ2-7; d_call: .; cdr3_nt: TGTGCCAGCTGCGGGACGGAAGCCTACGAGCAGTACTTC; cdr3_aa: CASCGTEAYEQYF
clone_size: .; v_call: TRBV10-3; j_call: TRBJ2-2; d_call: TRBD1; cdr3_nt: TGTGCCATCAGCGTGACAGGGGGGTCGGACACCGGGGAGCTGTTTTTT; cdr3_aa: CAISVTGGSDTGELFF
clone_size: few; v_call: TRBV28; j_call: TRBJ1-6; d_call: TRBD1; cdr3_nt: TGTGCCAGCAGAAACAGGGGGAGCTCCTATAATTCACCCCTCCACTTT; cdr3_aa: CASRNRGSSYNSPLHF
clone_size: .; v_call: TRBV24-1; j_call: TRBJ1-2; d_call: .; cdr3_nt: TGTGCCACCAGTGCGGGCGAGGGATCCGGCTACACCTTC; cdr3_aa: CATSAGEGSGYTF
clone_size: .; v_call: TRBV6-6; j_call: TRBJ2-3; d_call: TRBD2; cdr3_nt: TGTGCCAGCAGAGAAAAGGCGGGGGTTAGCACAGATACGCAGTATTTT; cdr3_aa: CASREKAGVSTDTQYF
clone_size: .; v_call: TRBV3-1/TRBV3-2; j_call: TRBJ2-7; d_call: TRBD2; cdr3_nt: TGTGCCAGCAGCCAAGGCAGCGGGGGATCCTACGAGCAGTACTTC; cdr3_aa: CASSQGSGGSYEQYF
clone_size: .; v_call: TRBV27; j_call: TRBJ2-4; d_call: .; cdr3_nt: TGTGCCAGCAGTCCCGCTGGGGGCGGCATTCAGTACTTC; cdr3_aa: CASSPAGGGIQYF
clone_size: .; v_call: TRBV30; j_call: TRBJ1-5; d_call: .; cdr3_nt: TGTGCCTGGAGTGGACGGGAAAATCAGCCCCAGCATTTT; cdr3_aa: CAWSGRENQPQHF
clone_size: .; v_call: TRBV18; j_call: TRBJ2-7; d_call: TRBD1; cdr3_nt: TGTGCCAGCTCACCCGGGACAGGAAGCTCCTACGAGCAGTACTTC; cdr3_aa: CASSPGTGSSYEQYF
clone_size: .; v_call: TRBV24-1; j_call: TRBJ1-1; d_call: TRBD1; cdr3_nt: TGTGCCACCAGACTCACAGGGGCCACTGAAGCTTTCTTT; cdr3_aa: CATRLTGATEAFF
clone_size: .; v_call: TRBV6-1; j_call: TRBJ1-6; d_call: .; cdr3_nt: TGTGCCAGCAGAAGCGACAGAGACTATAATTCACCCCTCCACTTT; cdr3_aa: CASRSDRDYNSPLHF
clone_size: .; v_call: TRBV2; j_call: TRBJ2-5; d_call: TRBD2; cdr3_nt: TGTGCCAGCAGTGAAGGGTTAGCGGGCCCGCAAGAGACCCAGTACTTC; cdr3_aa: CASSEGLAGPQETQYF
clone_size: .; v_call: TRBV19; j_call: TRBJ2-1; d_call: .; cdr3_nt: TGTGCCAGTAGTATAGAACCAGCGTACTATAGGAATGAGCAGTTCTTC; cdr3_aa: CASSIEPAYYRNEQFF
clone_size: .; v_call: TRBV11-2; j_call: TRBJ1-1; d_call: TRBD1; cdr3_nt: TGTGCCAGCAGCATCCGACAGGGGGCGGGCGCTGAAGCTTTCTTT; cdr3_aa: CASSIRQGAGAEAFF
clone_size: .; v_call: TRBV7-9; j_call: TRBJ2-1; d_call: .; cdr3_nt: TGTGCCAGCAGCACGGCTTCTACCTGGACCGAGGGAAACAATGAGCAGTTCTTC; cdr3_aa: CASSTASTWTEGNNEQFF
clone_size: .; v_call: TRBV28; j_call: TRBJ2-3; d_call: .; cdr3_nt: TGTGCCAGCAACCCTTCCCGCGGTAGCACAGATACGCAGTATTTT; cdr3_aa: CASNPSRGSTDTQYF
clone_size: .; v_call: TRBV3-1/TRBV3-2; j_call: TRBJ1-1; d_call: TRBD1; cdr3_nt: TGTGCCAGCAGCCTGGGGACAGTGAACACTGAAGCTTTCTTT; cdr3_aa: CASSLGTVNTEAFF
clone_size: .; v_call: TRBV6-1; j_call: TRBJ1-2; d_call: .; cdr3_nt: TGTGCCAGCAGTGAAGTGGCCGGCTACACCTTC; cdr3_aa: CASSEVAGYTF
clone_size: .; v_call: TRBV5-1; j_call: TRBJ2-5; d_call: .; cdr3_nt: TGCGCCAGCAGCTTGGGGGTCCGGGGACAAGAGACCCAGTACTTC; cdr3_aa: CASSLGVRGQETQYF
clone_size: .; v_call: TRBV4-3; j_call: TRBJ2-3; d_call: TRBD2; cdr3_nt: TGCGCCAGCAGCCAGACTAGCGGCACAGATACGCAGTATTTT; cdr3_aa: CASSQTSGTDTQYF
clone_size: .; v_call: TRBV10-3; j_call: TRBJ2-3; d_call: .; cdr3_nt: TGTGCCATCACCGAATCGACTCTTTCCTATACGCAGTATTTT; cdr3_aa: CAITESTLSYTQYF
clone_size: once; v_call: TRBV2; j_call: TRBJ2-7; d_call: .; cdr3_nt: TGTGCCAGCAGTGAATCGGGTAGAGAGCAGTACTTC; cdr3_aa: CASSESGREQYF
clone_size: .; v_call: TRBV28; j_call: TRBJ2-7; d_call: .; cdr3_nt: TGTGCCAGCAGTTTTCAGGCCTCCTACGAGCAGTACTTC; cdr3_aa: CASSFQASYEQYF
clone_size: .; v_call: TRBV29-1; j_call: TRBJ2-2; d_call: .; cdr3_nt: TGCAGCGTTATTCAGGGGCGTAACACCGGGGAGCTGTTTTTT; cdr3_aa: CSVIQGRNTGELFF
clone_size: .; v_call: TRBV7-2; j_call: TRBJ2-1; d_call: .; cdr3_nt: TGTGCCAGCAGCTTACGAGAGACAGTCTACAATGAGCAGTTCTTC; cdr3_aa: CASSLRETVYNEQFF
clone_size: .; v_call: TRBV27; j_call: TRBJ2-7; d_call: TRBD2; cdr3_nt: TGTGCCAGCAGTCAACCCACTAGCGGGAGGTTCTACGAGCAGTACTTC; cdr3_aa: CASSQPTSGRFYEQYF
clone_size: .; v_call: TRBV25-1; j_call: TRBJ1-5; d_call: TRBD1; cdr3_nt: TGTGCCAGCGGTGCAGGGGGCGGTCAGCCCCAGCATTTT; cdr3_aa: CASGAGGGQPQHF
clone_size: .; v_call: TRBV21-1; j_call: TRBJ2-3; d_call: .; cdr3_nt: TGTGCCAGCAGCAACGGACCGAGGATCCCGGCGGGAGGGTGCGCAGATACGCAGTATTTT; cdr3_aa: CASSNGPRIPAGGCADTQYF
clone_size: .; v_call: TRBV6-1; j_call: TRBJ1-2; d_call: .; cdr3_nt: TGTGCCAGCAGTGAAGCTGGGGCCTTCTATGGCTACACCTTC; cdr3_aa: CASSEAGAFYGYTF
clone_size: .; v_call: TRBV4-3; j_call: TRBJ2-7; d_call: .; cdr3_nt: TGCGCCAGCAGCCAAGCGTGGGGACAGGCTTGGGGGGGGAGGGACGAGCAGTACTTC; cdr3_aa: CASSQAWGQAWGGRDEQYF
clone_size: once; v_call: TRBV29-1; j_call: TRBJ1-1; d_call: .; cdr3_nt: TGCAGCGTTGAGGGCAGAAACATGAACACTGAAGCTTTCTTT; cdr3_aa: CSVEGRNMNTEAFF
clone_size: .; v_call: TRBV19; j_call: TRBJ2-1; d_call: TRBD2; cdr3_nt: TGTGCCAGTCGGGAGGGGGATGAGCAGTTCTTC; cdr3_aa: CASREGDEQFF
clone_size: .; v_call: TRBV14; j_call: TRBJ2-5; d_call: .; cdr3_nt: TGTGCCAGCAGCCAAGGGCAGTTGGAGACCCAGTACTTC; cdr3_aa: CASSQGQLETQYF
clone_size: .; v_call: TRBV9; j_call: TRBJ2-7; d_call: TRBD2; cdr3_nt: TGTGCCAGCAGCGCCCCCAATAGCGGGAGTTCGTTCCACGAGCAGTACTTC; cdr3_aa: CASSAPNSGSSFHEQYF
clone_size: .; v_call: TRBV28; j_call: TRBJ1-6; d_call: TRBD1; cdr3_nt: TGTGCCAGCAGTTTGAACAGGGGAGGATCACCCCTCCACTTT; cdr3_aa: CASSLNRGGSPLHF
clone_size: .; v_call: TRBV12-3/TRBV12-4; j_call: TRBJ1-3; d_call: .; cdr3_nt: TGTGCCAGCACAGGAGGAAACACCATATATTTT; cdr3_aa: CASTGGNTIYF
clone_size: .; v_call: TRBV5-4; j_call: TRBJ2-7; d_call: TRBD2; cdr3_nt: TGTGCCAGCAGCGATGCGGGAGGGCCAAACGAGCAGTACTTC; cdr3_aa: CASSDAGGPNEQYF
clone_size: .; v_call: TRBV4-1; j_call: TRBJ2-7; d_call: .; cdr3_nt: TGCGCCAGCAGCTATAATCTGCAGGCTAGCTCGGAGGCGTACTTC; cdr3_aa: CASSYNLQASSEAYF
clone_size: .; v_call: TRBV4-1; j_call: TRBJ2-5; d_call: TRBD1; cdr3_nt: TGCGCCAGCAGCCAAGGGGGACAGGCGCCTTTTCAGACCCAGTACTTC; cdr3_aa: CASSQGGQAPFQTQYF
clone_size: .; v_call: TRBV19; j_call: TRBJ2-1; d_call: TRBD1; cdr3_nt: TGTGCCAGTAGTGTACAGGGGGATAACTACAATGAGCAGTTCTTC; cdr3_aa: CASSVQGDNYNEQFF
clone_size: .; v_call: TRBV27; j_call: TRBJ1-5; d_call: TRBD1; cdr3_nt: TGTGCCAGCAGGGTAGGACAGGGTTTCAATCAGCCCCAGCATTTT; cdr3_aa: CASRVGQGFNQPQHF
clone_size: few; v_call: TRBV7-9; j_call: TRBJ1-5; d_call: .; cdr3_nt: TGTGCCAGCAGCAGGGGCGGGGTCCAGGGTGGTCAGCCCCAGCATTTT; cdr3_aa: CASSRGGVQGGQPQHF
clone_size: .; v_call: TRBV24-1; j_call: TRBJ1-2; d_call: TRBD1; cdr3_nt: TGTGCCACCAGTGTCGACAGGGACTATGGCTACACCTTC; cdr3_aa: CATSVDRDYGYTF